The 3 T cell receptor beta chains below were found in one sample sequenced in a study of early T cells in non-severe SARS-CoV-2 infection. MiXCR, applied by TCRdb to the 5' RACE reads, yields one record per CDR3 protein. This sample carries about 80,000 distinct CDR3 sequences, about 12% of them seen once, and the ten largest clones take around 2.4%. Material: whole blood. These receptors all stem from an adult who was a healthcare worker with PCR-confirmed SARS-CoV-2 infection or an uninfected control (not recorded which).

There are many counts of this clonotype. The CDR3 here is CASSRGTNQETQYF. The CDR3 DNA is TGTGCCAGCAGTCGGGGGACTAACCAAGAGACCCAGTACTTC. The gene calls are TRBV6-5 and TRBJ2-5, with 7 positions matching TRBD2. This CDR3 has 14 residues. With V trimmed by 5 bases and J by 0 bases, 3 bases remained unmatched. CDR1 MNHEY and CDR2 SVGAGI come from the germline V gene.

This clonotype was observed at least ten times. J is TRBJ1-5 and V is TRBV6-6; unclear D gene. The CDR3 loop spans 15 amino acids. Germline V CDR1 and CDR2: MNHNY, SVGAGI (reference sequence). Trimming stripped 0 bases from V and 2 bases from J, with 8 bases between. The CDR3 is CASSYSSVGNQPQHF. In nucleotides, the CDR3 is TGTGCCAGCAGTTACTCATCCGTCGGCAATCAGCCCCAGCATTTT.

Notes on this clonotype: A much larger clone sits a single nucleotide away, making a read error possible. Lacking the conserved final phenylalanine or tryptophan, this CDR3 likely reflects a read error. The CDR3 spells CASSQFPGAYEQYS. In DNA, the CDR3 is TGTGCCAGCTCTCAGTTTCCGGGGGCCTACGAGCAGTACTCC. This sequence joins TRBV18 and TRBJ2-7, with D possibly being TRBD2 (6 bases). Germline V gene sequence: CDR1 KGHSH, CDR2 LQKENI. The CDR3 length is 14 residues. V was trimmed by 6 bases and J by 2 bases, leaving 14 bases between them.